A single sample gave rise to the 19 T cell receptor beta chains below, sequenced in a study of blood T cells in healthy people across ages. A second about 7 to 11 cycle PCR used barcoded and J-beta primers. TCRdb recomputed calls from the 5' RACE reads with MiXCR, one row per CDR3 protein. The table records approximately 1,700,000 distinct CDR3 sequences, about 39% of them present only once. Material: blood. The receptors come from a human donor in good health.

The chain uses TRBV21-1 and TRBJ1-2; the table names TRBD1, a call not compared with the DNA. TRBV21-1 is listed as a pseudogene. CDR3 size: 16 residues. Written as DNA, the CDR3 is TGTGCCAGCAGCAAAGTGAGGGGCAGGACTAACTATGGCTACACCTTC. As protein: CASSKVRGRTNYGYTF.

V is TRBV20-1 and J is TRBJ2-1, with TRBD2 identical over 7 bases. The CDR3 is made up of 16 amino acids. Germline lookup yields CDR1 DFQATT and CDR2 SNEGSKA (reference sequence). With 3 bases clipped from V and 7 bases from J, the junction kept 15 bases outside the gene matches. CDR3 DNA sequence: TGCAGTGCTAGTGCCGGGGGGAATAGGGGAGGGAATGAGCAGTTCTTC. Its translation is CSASAGGNRGGNEQFF.

The rearrangement uses TRBV6-1 and TRBJ2-5; the match to TRBD2 covers 10 bases. Judging by the DNA end, TRBJ2-7 fits better; the J call may be wrong. The CDR3 runs 14 residues. CDR1 is MNHNS, CDR2 SASEGT, per germline. CDR3 bases: TGTGCCAGCAGCCGTAGCGGGAGGAACTACGAGCAGTACTTC. It is translated as CASSRSGRNYEQYF.

About this clonotype itself: One junction end disagrees with the germline gene, perhaps due to a read error. V gene TRBV7-3 combines with J gene TRBJ2-3; either TRBD1 or TRBD2 may fit D (5 bases each). Germline V gene sequence: CDR1 SGHTA, CDR2 FQGTGA. The CDR3 consists of 15 residues. The CDR3 region is CASSLLGAPRDTQYF. The CDR3, as DNA: TGCGCCAGCAGCTTGCTCGGGGCCCCCCGGGATACGCAGTATTTT.

This clonotype has a single count. The J gene is TRBJ1-4, the V gene TRBV4-3, with 8 nucleotides matching TRBD1. J gave up 7 bases and V 2 bases, and 3 bases lay outside the gene matches. This CDR3 contains 14 residues. CDR1 and CDR2 (germline): LGHNA, YSLEER. CDR3 DNA sequence: TGCGCCAGCAGCCAAAACAGGGGGGTTGAAAAACTGTTTTTT. Amino acids: CASSQNRGVEKLFF.

In this sample, this clonotype turned up a few times. This sequence joins TRBV9 and TRBJ2-1; no reliable D call. Per the germline V gene, CDR1 is SGDLS and CDR2 is YYNGEE. Trimming took off 3 bases at V and 9 bases at J, with 13 bases between the two ends. This CDR3 contains 13 residues. CDR3 DNA: TGTGCCAGCAGCGCCACGTCTCTTTCTGAGCAGTTCTTC. It yields the protein CASSATSLSEQFF.

The chain recombines TRBV7-9 with TRBJ2-1; weak D call: TRBD1 (7 bases). V lost 5 bases and J 15 bases, leaving 20 bases between the germline ends. Germline CDR1 reads SEHNR; CDR2 reads FQNEAQ (reference sequence). CDR3 length: 13 amino acids. In nucleotides, the CDR3 is TGTGCCAGCAGCAGCAGCTCTGGGACAGCGGGGTTCTTC. This encodes CASSSSSGTAGFF.

The V and J genes are TRBV5-1 and TRBJ1-4; TRBD1 matches at 9 bases. This CDR3 spans 13 amino acids. The germline CDR1 and CDR2 sequences are SGHRS and YFSETQ. Germline trimming cut 7 bases from V and 5 bases from J; bases unmatched to any gene: 3. The chain's CDR3 is CASAGTGNEKLFF. CDR3 coding DNA: TGCGCCAGCGCCGGGACAGGGAATGAAAAACTGTTTTTT. The whole variable domain, filled in from reference TRBV5-1 and TRBJ1-4, reads KAGVTQTPRYLIKTRGQQVTLSCSPISGHRSVSWYQQTPGQGLQFLFEYFSETQRNKGNFPGRFSGRQFSNSRSEMNVSTLELGDSALYLCASAGTGNEKLFFGSGTQLSVL.

Only one count was recorded for this clonotype. The rearrangement links TRBV6-5 to TRBJ1-2; D unresolved. CDR1 MNHEY and CDR2 SVGAGI come from the germline V gene. With 6 bases removed from V and 1 base from J, the gap between germline ends came to 9 bases. The length of the CDR3 is 13 residues. The CDR3 is CASSPANNYGYTF. CDR3 coding DNA: TGTGCCAGCAGCCCAGCGAATAACTATGGCTACACCTTC.

The gene calls are TRBV2 and TRBJ1-5; 7 bases map to TRBD1. Germline CDR1 and CDR2: SNHLY and FYNNEI. CDR3 length equals 14 residues. The V segment lost 6 bases and the J segment 4 bases; nucleotides outside the gene matches: 6. CDR3 loop: CASSWGDRNQPQHF. In nucleotides, the CDR3 is TGTGCCAGCAGCTGGGGGGACAGAAATCAGCCCCAGCATTTT.

The J gene is TRBJ1-5, the V gene TRBV9, with D possibly TRBD1 on 5 matching bases. This CDR3 is built from 15 residues. Germline V gene data show CDR1 as SGDLS and CDR2 as YYNGEE. Trimming removed 4 bases from V and 3 bases from J, with 14 bases in between. CDR3 residues: CASSPGGDANQPQHF. The CDR3 DNA follows: TGTGCCAGCAGCCCCGGGGGGGACGCCAATCAGCCCCAGCATTTT.

This clonotype was observed a handful of times. The CDR3 nucleotides are TGTGCCAGCAGTTTATCTTTCGGGATAGGCGAGCAGTACTTC. It yields the protein CASSLSFGIGEQYF. This sequence joins TRBV12-3 or TRBV12-4 and TRBJ2-7, with D perhaps matching TRBD2 (5 bases). Trimming cost V 2 bases and J 6 bases, with 14 bases left between them. The CDR3 length is 14 residues.

The V call is TRBV18, the J call TRBJ1-1; D is unresolved. The CDR3 is made up of 15 amino acids. V was shortened by 1 base and J by 0 bases, with 9 bases between the two germline ends. Looked up from germline, CDR1 is KGHSH and CDR2 is LQKENI. The CDR3 region is CASSPLVVMNTEAFF. The DNA of the CDR3 is TGTGCCAGCTCACCACTTGTAGTCATGAACACTGAAGCTTTCTTT. Full variable domain (outside the CDR3, taken from reference TRBV18 and TRBJ1-1): NAGVMQNPRHLVRRRGQEARLRCSPMKGHSHVYWYRQLPEEGLKFMVYLQKENIIDESGMPKERFSAEFPKEGPSILRIQQVVRGDSAAYFCASSPLVVMNTEAFFGQGTRLTVV.

This chain joins TRBV20-1 and TRBJ1-5; possible D gene TRBD1, 6 bases. This CDR3 is 14 amino acids long. CDR1 and CDR2 from the germline V gene are DFQATT and SNEGSKA (reference sequence). Trimming stripped 4 bases from V and 0 bases from J, with 10 bases between. DNA for the CDR3: TGCAGTGCTAAGGACAGTAATAGCAATCAGCCCCAGCATTTT. Amino acids: CSAKDSNSNQPQHF.

Concerning this clonotype itself: The germline gene is not matched at one end of the junction; a read error may be the cause. The J gene is TRBJ1-2, the V gene TRBV7-9; unclear D gene. This CDR3 has 14 amino acids. CDR1 is SEHNR, CDR2 FQNEAQ, per germline (reference sequence). As DNA, the CDR3 is TGTGCCAACAGCTTAGAGTTCACAGCCTATGGCTACACCTTC. Its protein is CANSLEFTAYGYTF. Variable domain in full (rest from reference TRBV7-9 and TRBJ1-2): DTGVSQNPRHKITKRGQNVTFRCDPISEHNRLYWYRQTLGQGPEFLTYFQNEAQLEKSRLLSDRFSAERPKGSFSTLEIQRTEQGDSAMYLCANSLEFTAYGYTFGSGTRLTVV.

This chain connects TRBV5-6 to TRBJ1-2; D unresolved. The CDR3 contains 16 residues. Germline loops: CDR1 SGHDT, CDR2 YYEEEE. Trimming stripped 4 bases from V and 6 bases from J, with 22 bases between. The CDR3 is CASSLLMFAYWNGYTF. The DNA for the CDR3 is TGTGCCAGCAGCCTACTAATGTTTGCGTACTGGAATGGCTACACCTTC.

The J gene is TRBJ1-6, the V gene TRBV6-2 or TRBV6-3; no definite D call. V gave up 0 bases and J gave up 1 base, with 16 bases separating them. This CDR3 comprises 19 residues. Germline V gives CDR1 MNHEY, CDR2 SVGEGT. DNA of the CDR3: TGTGCCAGCAGTTACTCAGCTCGGGGAACAGATTCCTATAATTCACCCCTCCACTTT. It specifies CASSYSARGTDSYNSPLHF.

This clonotype came up a few times. The chain carries TRBV20-1 and TRBJ2-5; 15 bases match TRBD2. J was trimmed by 0 bases and V by 6 bases; bases with no gene match: 8. Germline CDR1 and CDR2: DFQATT and SNEGSKA (reference sequence). This CDR3 spans 17 amino acids. The CDR3, as DNA: TGCAGTGCGGCGGGGACTAGCGGGGGGTTGTACCAAGAGACCCAGTACTTC. Translation: CSAAGTSGGLYQETQYF.

This clonotype has only one observation. The V gene is TRBV5-6, the J gene TRBJ1-5; D perhaps matches TRBD1 (6 bases). Trimming shortened V by 5 bases and J by 4 bases, and 16 bases separated the two germline ends. The CDR3 covers 15 residues. Germline values: CDR1 SGHDT, CDR2 YYEEEE. CDR3 nucleotides: TGTGCCAGCAGGTACTCTTGGGGGGCGAATCAGCCCCAGCATTTT. The encoded protein is CASRYSWGANQPQHF.